This T cell receptor beta chain was profiled in a study of blood T cell repertoires in COVID-19. The repertoire was sequenced with immunoSEQ multiplex PCR; TCRdb's copy has only in-frame clones and lacks some. This sample has 250,000 or so clones, with around nine tenths found just once. Trimming removed 6 bases from V and 2 bases from J, with 13 bases in between. Germline CDR1 and CDR2: MDHEN and SYDVKM. The CDR3 extends over 14 amino acids. Sequencing was done on a sample of peripheral blood. The chain joins TRBV28 to TRBJ1-2; TRBD1 is a possible D gene (6 bases). This sequence originates from a man aged 18 to 30 with active or convalescent COVID-19. The CDR3 sequence: CASSRIDRNYGYTF. The CDR3 DNA is TGTGCCAGCAGCCGCATAGACAGGAACTATGGCTACACCTTC.